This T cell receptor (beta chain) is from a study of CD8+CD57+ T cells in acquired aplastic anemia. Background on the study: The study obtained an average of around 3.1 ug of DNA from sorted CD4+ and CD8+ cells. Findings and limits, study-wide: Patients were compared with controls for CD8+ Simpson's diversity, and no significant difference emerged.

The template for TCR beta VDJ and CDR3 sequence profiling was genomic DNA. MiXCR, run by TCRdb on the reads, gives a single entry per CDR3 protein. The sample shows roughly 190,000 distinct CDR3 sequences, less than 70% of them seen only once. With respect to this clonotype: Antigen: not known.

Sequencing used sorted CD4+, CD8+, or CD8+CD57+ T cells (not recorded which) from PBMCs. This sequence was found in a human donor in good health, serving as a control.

The CDR3 sequence: CASNSQGSPEAFF. CDR3 DNA sequence: TGTGCCAGCAACTCACAGGGGTCACCAGAAGCTTTCTTT. The chain links TRBV7-3 to TRBJ1-1; TRBD1 agrees at 7 bases. Trimming at V came to 7 bases and at J to 8 bases, leaving 10 bases not matched to a gene. This CDR3 is 13 amino acids long. Per the germline V gene, CDR1 is SGHTA and CDR2 is FQGTGA. Combining the CDR3 with reference TRBV7-3 and TRBJ1-1 gives the whole variable domain GAGVSQTPSNKVTEKGKYVELRCDPISGHTALYWYRQSLGQGPEFLIYFQGTGAADDSGLPNDRFFAVRPEGSVSTLKIQRTERGDSAVYLCASNSQGSPEAFFGQGTRLTVV.